The present entry profiles one TCR beta chain with its context. Its antigen is as yet unknown. The entry originates in a study of prognosis after radiotherapy for stage I lung cancer. Two-round multiplex PCR amplified TCR beta CDR3 from genomic DNA. Amplification during the initial PCR round employed primers specific to each TRBV and TRBJ gene. TCRdb re-derived calls from the multiplex PCR reads in MiXCR, one entry per CDR3 protein. The sample carries roughly 12,000 distinct CDR3 sequences, approximately 40% recorded once. Sample collection consisted of six milliliters of peripheral blood drawn at each of two time points. The study's findings and limits: After stereotactic body radiation therapy, unique TCR clone counts dropped from a median of about 9,200 to 6,500. After stereotactic body radiation therapy, patients with later distant metastases showed lower Shannon entropy.

The source was PBMCs, collected before or after stereotactic body radiation therapy (not recorded which). This TCR was sampled from a donor over 45 with non-small cell lung cancer.

CDR3 in DNA: TGTGCCAGCAGATCGGGACAGAGATATGAAAAACTGTTTTTT. This sequence encodes CASRSGQRYEKLFF. The rearrangement links TRBV6-1 to TRBJ1-4; TRBD1 agrees at 7 bases. This CDR3 is 14 amino acids long. In germline, CDR1 is MNHNS, CDR2 SASEGT. With V trimmed by 6 bases and J by 6 bases, 7 bases remained unmatched.